The 2 T cell receptor beta chains below were found in one sample sequenced in a study of T cell repertoires in cytomegalovirus infection. TCRdb processed the reads anew with MiXCR; each CDR3 protein has one entry. The data contain fewer than 300,000 distinct CDR3 sequences, about 26% of them singletons. Sequenced material: PBMCs. These TCRs come from a human donor in good health (CMV status not recorded). Some clones in this sample may be carry-over from other donors' samples.

This clonotype was observed at least ten times. The chain uses TRBV7-2 and TRBJ2-1; weak D call: TRBD1 (5 bases). The CDR3 is 14 amino acids. Trimming removed 0 bases from V and 7 bases from J, with 10 bases in between. Germline loops: CDR1 SGHTA, CDR2 FQGNSA. CDR3: CASSLATGRNEQFF. The CDR3 bases are TGTGCCAGCAGCTTAGCTACAGGTAGAAATGAGCAGTTCTTC.

This clonotype has only a few counts. The chain links TRBV2 to TRBJ1-2; D is undetermined. Germline-derived CDR1 and CDR2 are SNHLY and FYNNEI. V was trimmed by 8 bases and J by 3 bases, leaving 10 bases between them. The CDR3 spans 12 residues. This chain's CDR3 is CASSGFDYGYTF. CDR3 nucleotides: TGTGCCAGCTCGGGATTCGACTATGGCTACACCTTC.